A single sample gave rise to the 16 T cell receptor beta chains below, sequenced in a study of control samples from healthy donors and cancer patients. Produced via immunoSEQ multiplex PCR; TCRdb's table is partial and in-frame only. The sample holds roughly 130,000 clones; 90% are singletons and the top ten take almost 2.5%. Sequencing was performed on blood. The receptor set was obtained from a man aged 18 to 35 in good health.

The sample holds a few counts of this clone. The rearrangement uses TRBV27 and TRBJ2-2; D ambiguous. CDR1 is MNHEY and CDR2 is SMNVEV in the germline V gene (reference sequence). V gave up 4 bases and J gave up 6 bases, with 6 bases separating them. This CDR3 region has 12 residues. The DNA of the CDR3 is TGTGCCAGCAGTTGGTATTCCGGGGAGCTGTTTTTT. The encoded protein is CASSWYSGELFF.

The CDR3 sequence: CATSRDRWQSAFF. The CDR3 nucleotides read TGTGCCACCAGCAGAGATCGGTGGCAGAGCGCTTTCTTT. The gene calls are TRBV15 and TRBJ1-1, with no clear D. V lost 0 bases, J lost 11 bases, and 13 bases lay in between. Germline V CDR1 and CDR2: LNHNV, YYDKDF (reference sequence). The CDR3 is 13 residues long.

This clone showed up just once. J is TRBJ2-3 and V is TRBV19, with TRBD1 identical over 9 bases. Losses at the gene ends were 6 bases for V and 1 base for J; bases not matched to a gene: 5. The CDR3 contains 15 residues. Per germline, CDR1 LNHDA and CDR2 SQIVND (reference sequence). This CDR3 is CASRWGDRGTDTQYF. The DNA for the CDR3 is TGTGCCAGTAGGTGGGGGGACAGGGGCACAGATACGCAGTATTTT.

CDR3 nucleotides: TGTGCCAGCAGCTCCCTTGGGGACGGGAACACTGAAGCTTTCTTT. This translates into CASSSLGDGNTEAFF. This chain connects TRBV13 to TRBJ1-1, with D perhaps TRBD1 (5 bases). The germline V gene has CDR1 PRHDT and CDR2 FYEKMQ (reference sequence). Trimming removed 4 bases from V and 1 base from J, with 13 bases in between. The CDR3 covers 15 residues.

V usage is TRBV18 and J usage is TRBJ2-3; 8 bases map to TRBD1. Germline V lookup: CDR1 KGHSH, CDR2 LQKENI. V shed 6 bases and J 1 base; nucleotides not matched to a gene: 9. This CDR3 spans 16 amino acids. The CDR3 sequence is CASSRTGSDGTDTQYF. CDR3 coding DNA: TGTGCCAGCTCGCGGACAGGGAGTGATGGCACAGATACGCAGTATTTT.

The chain combines TRBV14 with TRBJ1-5; possibly TRBD1 for D (5 bases). V lost 8 bases, J lost 3 bases, and 20 bases lay in between. This CDR3 comprises 16 residues. Germline CDR1 is SGHDN and CDR2 is FVKESK. CDR3 coding DNA: TGTGCCAGCGAGTTGGGGGACCCCCCCCACAATCAGCCCCAGCATTTT. Residues: CASELGDPPHNQPQHF.

The chain carries TRBV24-1 and TRBJ1-5; 7 nucleotides line up with TRBD1. CDR1 is KGHDR and CDR2 is SFDVKD in the germline V gene. With 3 bases clipped from V and 2 bases from J, the junction kept 6 bases outside the gene matches. The CDR3 runs to 16 residues. The CDR3 sequence: CATSDPRQGGNQPQHF. The CDR3 nucleotides read TGTGCCACCAGTGATCCAAGACAGGGCGGCAATCAGCCCCAGCATTTT.

The rearrangement uses TRBV30 and TRBJ1-6; D unclear. CDR3 length: 14 residues. Between the trimmed V and J ends, which lost 4 bases and 6 bases, there was a span of 13 bases. The germline V gene encodes CDR1 GTSNPN and CDR2 SVGIG (reference sequence). The CDR3 DNA reads as TGTGCCTGGATTGGGGTCAGGAGTAATTCACCCCTCCACTTT. It translates to CAWIGVRSNSPLHF.

This clone came up a few times. This sequence joins TRBV7-9 and TRBJ2-3, with 7 bases lining up with TRBD2. CDR3 size: 14 residues. V lost 2 bases to trimming and J lost 5 bases; unmatched junction nucleotides: 4. Germline V gene sequence: CDR1 SEHNR, CDR2 FQNEAQ (reference sequence). DNA for the CDR3: TGTGCCAGCAGCTTAAGGCAGCGGGGAGATACGCAGTATTTT. Amino acid sequence: CASSLRQRGDTQYF.

The chain combines TRBV5-1 with TRBJ2-1; D is undetermined. Trimming removed 0 bases at V and 9 bases at J, with 10 bases between. The CDR3 contains 13 residues. CDR1 is SGHRS, CDR2 YFSETQ, per germline. CDR3 sequence: CASSLDVLSEQFF. The CDR3 DNA follows: TGCGCCAGCAGCTTGGACGTACTCAGTGAGCAGTTCTTC.

The chain recombines TRBV3-1 (or the pseudogene TRBV3-2) with TRBJ2-3; TRBD2 agrees at 10 bases. CDR3 length: 15 amino acids. V lost 5 bases, J lost 2 bases, and 4 bases stayed unmatched. Germline-derived CDR1 and CDR2 are LGHDT and YNNKEL (reference sequence). In DNA form, the CDR3 reads TGTGCCAGCAGCGCCAGCGGGGGGGCCACAGATACGCAGTATTTT. It codes for CASSASGGATDTQYF.

The chain links TRBV10-3 to TRBJ2-3, with TRBD2 identical over 12 bases. Trimming cost V 2 bases and J 6 bases; bases outside gene matches: 0. The CDR3 contains 14 residues. CDR1 and CDR2 from the germline V gene are ENHRY and SYGVKD. The CDR3 spells CAISEGLAGDTQYF. In DNA form, the CDR3 reads TGTGCCATCAGTGAGGGACTAGCGGGGGATACGCAGTATTTT.

This chain links TRBV6-5 with TRBJ1-6; D call uncertain. The CDR3 is 15 amino acids. V lost 4 bases to trimming and J lost 7 bases, with 14 bases between them. CDR1 MNHEY and CDR2 SVGAGI come from the germline V gene. The CDR3 bases are TGTGCCAGCAGTTCGGCCCGGGCTGGCAATTCACCCCTCCACTTT. Its protein product is CASSSARAGNSPLHF.

The V gene is TRBV19, the J gene TRBJ2-1; no firm D call. The CDR3 has 13 residues. Trimming pared 1 base from V and 10 bases from J, leaving 11 bases between. Per germline, CDR1 LNHDA and CDR2 SQIVND (reference sequence). DNA of the CDR3: TGTGCCAGTAGTATAGGGGTTGGCGCCGAGCAGTTCTTC. Translated, it gives CASSIGVGAEQFF.

The chain uses TRBV6-5 and TRBJ1-2, with no clear D. From germline, CDR1 is MNHEY and CDR2 SVGAGI. This CDR3 spans 14 amino acids. V was trimmed by 0 bases and J by 4 bases, leaving 9 bases between them. The CDR3 loop reads CASSYSIGVYGYTF. In DNA, the CDR3 is TGTGCCAGCAGTTACTCTATCGGGGTCTATGGCTACACCTTC.

This sequence joins TRBV30 and TRBJ1-1; D gene ambiguous. The germline V gene has CDR1 GTSNPN and CDR2 SVGIG (reference sequence). Trimming stripped 0 bases from V and 10 bases from J, with 12 bases between. The CDR3 sequence is 12 residues long. The CDR3 sequence: CAWSVEERRAFF. The CDR3 DNA is TGTGCCTGGAGTGTGGAAGAGCGCCGAGCTTTCTTT.